This note documents a single T cell receptor beta chain sequence. Germline loops: CDR1 LGHDT, CDR2 YNNKEL (reference sequence). V shed 4 bases, J shed 10 bases, and the junction held 9 bases outside the gene matches. The CDR3 loop spans 13 amino acids. This sample stems from a study of blood T cell repertoires in COVID-19. At the level of the study: Acute and convalescent COVID-19 specimens originated in the United States, Italy and Spain. Sources were T cells, B-cell-depleted T cells, or PBMCs; the material itself was cDNA or gDNA.

Per the study methods: Amplified reference gene primers provided the basis for estimating nucleated cell counts. Sequencing was performed with immunoSEQ multiplex PCR; in TCRdb, only in-frame clones are kept and a portion is missing. V and J calls plus clone size are reproduced from that table; the DNA served to infer D and trimming. This sample yields approximately 470,000 clones, of which around 87% are seen a single time; roughly 0.7% belongs to the top ten. This receptor was taken from a woman younger than 35 who had recovered from COVID-19. Sequenced material: PBMCs or T cells enriched from blood (not recorded which). This chain connects TRBV3-1 (or the pseudogene TRBV3-2) to TRBJ1-2; TRBD1 aligns across 7 bases. CDR3 sequence reads: CASSRDLTGTYTF. In DNA, the CDR3 is TGTGCCAGCAGCCGCGACCTGACAGGGACCTACACCTTC.